This T cell receptor (beta chain) was sequenced during a study of regulatory T cells in long-lasting Graves disease. Study results and limitations: Persistent patients shared more public clonotypes (about 2,600) than new patients (approximately 970).

Relying on iRepertoire HTBI primers and Arm-PCR of CDR3 regions, the team built TCR beta libraries. Each CDR3 protein is one row after TCRdb ran MiXCR on the multiplex PCR reads. The sample lists roughly 400,000 distinct CDR3 sequences; around 21% were seen once. Time point reported: persistent/refractory GD, antithyroid drugs over 5 years with positive TRAb. TCR sequences were obtained from RNA taken from PBMCs. Staff took around 9 milliliters of peripheral blood and put it into EDTA tubes. A word on this clonotype: Its antigen is undetermined.

The origin of this receptor is a female donor with Graves disease. This specimen was peripheral blood mononuclear cells (PBMCs), taken when the disease was refractory, from a patient treated with antithyroid drugs.

The CDR3 DNA follows: TGCAGTGCTAGAGCCTGGACCGCCGACTACGAGCAGTACTTC. Protein product: CSARAWTADYEQYF. This chain uses TRBV20-1 with TRBJ2-7; D is undetermined. The CDR3 sequence is 14 residues long. The ends were cut back, 1 base at V and 3 bases at J, with 13 bases in the middle. The germline V gene has CDR1 DFQATT and CDR2 SNEGSKA (reference sequence).